This TCR beta chain was found in a study of breast tumors, draining lymph nodes, adjacent tissues. The CDR3 extends over 14 amino acids. The V gene's germline CDR1 is SNHLY and CDR2 FYNNEI. The junction had 6 bases not matched to a gene; V was cut back by 6 bases and J by 4 bases. The lymph nodes were axillary draining lymph nodes from breast cancer patients. This clonotype has ten or more counts. A single record per CDR3 protein comes from TCRdb applying MiXCR to the multiplex PCR reads. This sample carries about 140,000 distinct CDR3 sequences, around 20% of them seen once, and the ten largest clones take roughly 2.5%.

This clonotype was sampled from a female donor with breast cancer. Some clones in this sample may be carry-over from other donors' samples. Specimen: axillary lymph node tissue. The chain is built from TRBV2 and TRBJ1-2; 9 bases match TRBD1. The CDR3 region is CASRWTGEAYGYTF. CDR3 in DNA: TGTGCCAGCAGGTGGACAGGGGAAGCCTATGGCTACACCTTC.